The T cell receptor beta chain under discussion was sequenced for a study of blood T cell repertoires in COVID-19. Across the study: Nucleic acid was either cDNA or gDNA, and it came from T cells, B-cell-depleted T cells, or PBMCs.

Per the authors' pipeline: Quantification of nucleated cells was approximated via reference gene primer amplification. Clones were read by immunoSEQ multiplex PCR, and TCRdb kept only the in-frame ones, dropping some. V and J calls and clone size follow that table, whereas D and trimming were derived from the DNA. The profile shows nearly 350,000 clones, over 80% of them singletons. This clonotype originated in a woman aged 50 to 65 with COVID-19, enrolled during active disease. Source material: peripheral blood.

Here the CDR3 DNA reads TGTGCCTGCGAGACAGGGGACAATCAGCCCCAGCATTTT. Its translation is CACETGDNQPQHF. V is TRBV30 and J is TRBJ1-5; TRBD1 matches 8 bases. The ends lost 6 bases at V and 3 bases at J; junction bases unmatched: 4. In germline, CDR1 is GTSNPN, CDR2 SVGIG (reference sequence). CDR3 length equals 13 residues.